This is a list of T cell receptor beta chains from one sample in a study of PD-1 blockade in classical Hodgkin lymphoma. The protocol was immunoSEQ multiplex PCR, while the TCRdb copy is restricted to in-frame clones and leaves out a portion. The sample has some 40,000 clones, roughly three quarters seen once. The sequences come from peripheral blood mononuclear cells (PBMCs), collected before the second cycle of nivolumab. The receptors stem from a human donor with classical Hodgkin lymphoma. CDR3s include the opening cysteine and the closing phenylalanine or tryptophan. Fields, in order: clone size, J gene, V gene, D gene, CDR3 protein, CDR3 DNA. The D gene is left open where the match is weak. Clone size is not always given. Where it is, it says once, few, many or a class for expanded clones.

abundance: NA; j_gene: TRBJ2-7; v_gene: TRBV4-3; d_gene: TRBD2; CDR3aa: CASSQDAGGFGSYEQYF; CDR3nt: TGCGCCAGCAGCCAAGATGCGGGGGGCTTCGGCTCCTACGAGCAGTACTTC
abundance: NA; j_gene: TRBJ2-1; v_gene: TRBV11-1; d_gene: NA; CDR3aa: CASSLGLDEANEQFF; CDR3nt: TGTGCCAGCAGCTTAGGACTAGACGAAGCTAATGAGCAGTTCTTC
abundance: NA; j_gene: TRBJ2-1; v_gene: TRBV5-1; d_gene: TRBD1; CDR3aa: CASSRGQASSYNEQFF; CDR3nt: TGCGCCAGCAGCCGCGGACAGGCCAGCTCCTACAATGAGCAGTTCTTC
abundance: once; j_gene: TRBJ1-5; v_gene: TRBV19; d_gene: TRBD1; CDR3aa: CASWNRGEGNQPQHF; CDR3nt: TGTGCCAGTTGGAACAGGGGAGAAGGAAATCAGCCCCAGCATTTT
abundance: NA; j_gene: TRBJ2-1; v_gene: TRBV19; d_gene: TRBD1; CDR3aa: CASSLPGQGVDEQFF; CDR3nt: TGTGCCAGTAGTTTACCGGGACAGGGGGTAGATGAGCAGTTCTTC
abundance: NA; j_gene: TRBJ2-7; v_gene: TRBV5-5; d_gene: NA; CDR3aa: CASSTIGTSYEQYF; CDR3nt: TGTGCCAGCAGCACAATCGGGACATCTTACGAGCAGTACTTC
abundance: NA; j_gene: TRBJ1-1; v_gene: TRBV7-2; d_gene: NA; CDR3aa: CASSSPNTGIPEAFF; CDR3nt: TGTGCCAGCAGCTCGCCGAATACAGGGATTCCTGAAGCTTTCTTT
abundance: medium-sized; j_gene: TRBJ1-4; v_gene: TRBV19; d_gene: NA; CDR3aa: CASSMFREKLFF; CDR3nt: TGTGCCAGTAGTATGTTCCGTGAAAAACTGTTTTTT
abundance: NA; j_gene: TRBJ2-7; v_gene: TRBV4-3; d_gene: NA; CDR3aa: CASSQDLTGVYEQYF; CDR3nt: TGCGCCAGCAGCCAGGATCTAACGGGAGTCTACGAGCAGTACTTC
abundance: NA; j_gene: TRBJ2-1; v_gene: TRBV7-2; d_gene: TRBD2; CDR3aa: CASRPPGLAYNEQFF; CDR3nt: TGTGCCAGCAGACCGCCGGGACTAGCCTACAATGAGCAGTTCTTC